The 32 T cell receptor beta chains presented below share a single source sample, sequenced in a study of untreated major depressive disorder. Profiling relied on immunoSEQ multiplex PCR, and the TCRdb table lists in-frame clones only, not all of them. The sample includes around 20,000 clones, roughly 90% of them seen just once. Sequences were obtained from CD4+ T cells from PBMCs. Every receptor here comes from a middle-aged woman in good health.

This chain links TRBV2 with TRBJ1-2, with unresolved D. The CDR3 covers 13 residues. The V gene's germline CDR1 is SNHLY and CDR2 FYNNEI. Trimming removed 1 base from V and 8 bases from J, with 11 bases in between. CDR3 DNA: TGTGCCAGCAGTGAAGGCCCCGGCTTAGGCTACACCTTC. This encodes CASSEGPGLGYTF.

The DNA of the CDR3 is TGTGCCAGCCGGGAGGCATATAGCAATCAGCCCCAGCATTTT. Encoded protein: CASREAYSNQPQHF. V and J are TRBV2 and TRBJ1-5, with no clear D. The CDR3 is made up of 14 amino acids. Trimming removed 8 bases at V and 0 bases at J, with 11 bases between. Germline CDR1 is SNHLY and CDR2 is FYNNEI.

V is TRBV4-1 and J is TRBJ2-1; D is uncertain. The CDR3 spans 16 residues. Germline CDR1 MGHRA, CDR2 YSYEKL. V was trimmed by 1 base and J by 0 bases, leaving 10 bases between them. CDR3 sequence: CASSQVWAASYNEQFF. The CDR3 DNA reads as TGCGCCAGCAGCCAAGTATGGGCAGCCTCCTACAATGAGCAGTTCTTC.

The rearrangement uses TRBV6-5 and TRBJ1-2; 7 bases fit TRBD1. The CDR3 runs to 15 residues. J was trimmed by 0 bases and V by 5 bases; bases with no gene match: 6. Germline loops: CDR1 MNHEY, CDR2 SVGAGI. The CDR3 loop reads CASSKPGQSNYGYTF. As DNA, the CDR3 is TGTGCCAGCAGTAAACCGGGACAGTCTAACTATGGCTACACCTTC.

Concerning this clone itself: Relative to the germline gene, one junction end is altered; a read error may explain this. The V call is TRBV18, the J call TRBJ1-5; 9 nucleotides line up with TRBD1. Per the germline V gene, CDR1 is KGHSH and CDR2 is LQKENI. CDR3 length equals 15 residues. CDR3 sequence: CASSPQGAENQPQHF. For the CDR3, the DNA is TGTGCCAGCTCCCCACAGGGGGCTGAGAATCAGCCCCAGCATTTT.

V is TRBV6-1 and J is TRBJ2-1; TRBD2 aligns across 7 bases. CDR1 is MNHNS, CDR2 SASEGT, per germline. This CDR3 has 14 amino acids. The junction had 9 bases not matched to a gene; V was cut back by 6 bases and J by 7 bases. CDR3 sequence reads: CASRPREGLNEQFF. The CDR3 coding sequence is TGTGCCAGCAGACCCAGGGAGGGCCTGAATGAGCAGTTCTTC.

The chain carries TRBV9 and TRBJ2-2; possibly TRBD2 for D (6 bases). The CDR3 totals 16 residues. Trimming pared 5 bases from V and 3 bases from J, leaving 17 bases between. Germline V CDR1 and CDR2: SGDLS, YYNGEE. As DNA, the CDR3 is TGTGCCAGCAGTTCCCCGCGGGACGGATACACCGGGGAGCTGTTTTTT. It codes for CASSSPRDGYTGELFF.

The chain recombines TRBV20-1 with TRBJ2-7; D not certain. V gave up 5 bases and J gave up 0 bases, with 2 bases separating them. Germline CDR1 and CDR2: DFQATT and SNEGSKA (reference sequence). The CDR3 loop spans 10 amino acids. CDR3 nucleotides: TGCAGTGCTGGCTCCTACGAGCAGTACTTC. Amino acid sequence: CSAGSYEQYF.

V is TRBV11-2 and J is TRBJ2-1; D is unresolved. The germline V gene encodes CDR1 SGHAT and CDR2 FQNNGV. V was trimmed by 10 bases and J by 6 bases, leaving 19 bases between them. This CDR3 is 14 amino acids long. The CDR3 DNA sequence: TGTGCCACCGGTTGGAATTCGCGCGGCAATGAGCAGTTCTTC. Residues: CATGWNSRGNEQFF. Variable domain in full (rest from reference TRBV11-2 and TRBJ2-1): EAGVAQSPRYKIIEKRQSVAFWCNPISGHATLYWYQQILGQGPKLLIQFQNNGVVDDSQLPKDRFSAERLKGVDSTLKIQPAKLEDSAVYLCATGWNSRGNEQFFGPGTRLTVL.

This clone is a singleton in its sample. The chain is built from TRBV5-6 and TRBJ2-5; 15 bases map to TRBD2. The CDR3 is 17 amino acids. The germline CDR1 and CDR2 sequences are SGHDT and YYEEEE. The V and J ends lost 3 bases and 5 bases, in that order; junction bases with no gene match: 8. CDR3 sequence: CASSWGPGLAGGETQYF. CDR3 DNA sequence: TGTGCCAGCAGCTGGGGACCGGGACTAGCGGGGGGTGAGACCCAGTACTTC. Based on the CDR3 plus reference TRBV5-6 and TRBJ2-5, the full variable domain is DAGVTQSPTHLIKTRGQQVTLRCSPKSGHDTVSWYQQALGQGPQFIFQYYEEEERQRGNFPDRFSGHQFPNYSSELNVNALLLGDSALYLCASSWGPGLAGGETQYFGPGTRLLVL.

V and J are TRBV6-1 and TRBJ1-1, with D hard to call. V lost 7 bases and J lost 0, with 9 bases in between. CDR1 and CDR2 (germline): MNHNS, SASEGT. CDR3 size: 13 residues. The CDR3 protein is CASTRQMNTEAFF. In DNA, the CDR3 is TGTGCCAGCACCCGACAAATGAACACTGAAGCTTTCTTT.

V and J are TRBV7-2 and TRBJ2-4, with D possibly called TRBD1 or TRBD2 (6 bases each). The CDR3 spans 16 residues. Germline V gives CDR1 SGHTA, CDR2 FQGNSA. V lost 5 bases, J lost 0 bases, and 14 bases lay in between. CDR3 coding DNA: TGTGCCAGCAGCGGGCAAGGGGGACTAGCCAAAAACATTCAGTACTTC. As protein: CASSGQGGLAKNIQYF.

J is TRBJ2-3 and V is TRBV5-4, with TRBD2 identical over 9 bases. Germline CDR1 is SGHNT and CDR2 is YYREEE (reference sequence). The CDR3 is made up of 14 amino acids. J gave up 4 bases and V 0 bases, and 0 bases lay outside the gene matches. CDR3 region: CASSLGLAADTQYF. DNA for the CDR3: TGTGCCAGCAGCTTGGGACTAGCGGCAGATACGCAGTATTTT. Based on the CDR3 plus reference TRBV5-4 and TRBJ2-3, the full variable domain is ETGVTQSPTHLIKTRGQQVTLRCSSQSGHNTVSWYQQALGQGPQFIFQYYREEENGRGNFPPRFSGLQFPNYSSELNVNALELDDSALYLCASSLGLAADTQYFGPGTRLTVL.

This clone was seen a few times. CDR3 sequence (DNA): TGTGCCAGCACCTCTCTGGGGGCGGAAACTAATGAAAAACTGTTTTTT. It yields the protein CASTSLGAETNEKLFF. V and J are TRBV27 and TRBJ1-4; D might be TRBD1 (6 bases). With 7 bases removed from V and 1 base from J, the gap between germline ends came to 16 bases. CDR1 MNHEY and CDR2 SMNVEV come from the germline V gene (reference sequence). There are 16 residues in the CDR3.

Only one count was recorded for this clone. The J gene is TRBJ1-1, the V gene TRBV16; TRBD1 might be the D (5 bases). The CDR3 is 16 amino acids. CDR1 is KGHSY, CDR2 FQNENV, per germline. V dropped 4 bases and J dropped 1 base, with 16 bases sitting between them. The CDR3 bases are TGTGCCAGCAGCCCAGGGTGGGGCAGGGCGAACACTGAAGCTTTCTTT. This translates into CASSPGWGRANTEAFF.

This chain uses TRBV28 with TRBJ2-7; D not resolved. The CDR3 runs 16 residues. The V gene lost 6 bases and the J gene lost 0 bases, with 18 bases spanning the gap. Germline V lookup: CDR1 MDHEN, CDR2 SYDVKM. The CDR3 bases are TGTGCCAGCAGCCGTTTTCTCGCCATTAGCTCCTACGAGCAGTACTTC. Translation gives CASSRFLAISSYEQYF.

CDR3 in amino acids: CASSFYSGNTIYF. The CDR3 DNA sequence: TGTGCCAGCAGCTTCTACTCTGGAAACACCATATATTTT. This rearrangement joins TRBV11-2 to TRBJ1-3; D unclear. Germline lookup yields CDR1 SGHAT and CDR2 FQNNGV. CDR3 size: 13 residues. Trimming cost V 3 bases and J 0 bases, with 3 bases left between them.

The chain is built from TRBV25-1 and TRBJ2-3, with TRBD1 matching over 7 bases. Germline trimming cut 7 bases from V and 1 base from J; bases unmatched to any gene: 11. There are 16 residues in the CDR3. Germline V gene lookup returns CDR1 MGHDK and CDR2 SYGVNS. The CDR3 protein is CASTTLNQGGTDTQYF. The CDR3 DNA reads TGTGCCAGCACTACACTAAACCAGGGGGGCACAGATACGCAGTATTTT.

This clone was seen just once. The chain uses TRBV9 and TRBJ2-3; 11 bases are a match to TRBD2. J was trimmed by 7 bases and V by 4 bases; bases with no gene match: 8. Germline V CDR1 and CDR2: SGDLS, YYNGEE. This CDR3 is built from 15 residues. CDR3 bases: TGTGCCAGCAGCTCCGAGGGACTAGCGGAAAATACGCAGTATTTT. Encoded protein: CASSSEGLAENTQYF.

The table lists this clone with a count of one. CDR3 bases: TGTGCCAGCAGTAGGGTGGGGGTTTCGACCCAGTACTTC. Protein product: CASSRVGVSTQYF. The chain joins TRBV7-8 to TRBJ2-5; D tentatively reads TRBD1 or TRBD2 (5 bases each). The CDR3 has 13 residues. V lost 6 bases, J lost 7 bases, and 15 bases lay in between. CDR1 and CDR2 (germline): SGHVS, FQNEAQ.

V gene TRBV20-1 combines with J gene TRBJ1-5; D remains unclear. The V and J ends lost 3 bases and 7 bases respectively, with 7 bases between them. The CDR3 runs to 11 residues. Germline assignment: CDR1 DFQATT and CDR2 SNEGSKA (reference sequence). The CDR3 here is CSASGGQPQHF. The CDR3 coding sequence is TGCAGTGCTAGTGGAGGCCAGCCCCAGCATTTT.

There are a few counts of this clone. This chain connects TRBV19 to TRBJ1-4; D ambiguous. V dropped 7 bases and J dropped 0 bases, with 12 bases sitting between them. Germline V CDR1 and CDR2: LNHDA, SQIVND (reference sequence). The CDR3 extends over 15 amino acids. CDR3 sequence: CASTPSGTTNEKLFF. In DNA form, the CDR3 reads TGTGCCAGTACCCCCTCCGGGACAACTAATGAAAAACTGTTTTTT.

The CDR3 nucleotides are TGTGCCAGCAGCCCACACTTTGGGGGGGTGTGGGCCAACGTCCTGACTTTC. This gives the protein CASSPHFGGVWANVLTF. This chain joins TRBV7-2 and TRBJ2-6; 7 bases agree with TRBD2. Germline values: CDR1 SGHTA, CDR2 FQGNSA. The V gene end was trimmed by 5 bases and the J gene end by 5 bases; junction bases not matched to a gene: 12. CDR3 size: 17 residues.

The CDR3 DNA reads TGTGCCAGCAGTGAATCCCCAAATTCACCCCTCCACTTT. It translates to CASSESPNSPLHF. The V and J genes are TRBV6-1 and TRBJ1-6, with D unresolved. CDR1 and CDR2 from the germline V gene are MNHNS and SASEGT. The CDR3 runs to 13 residues. V lost 2 bases, J lost 7 bases, and 6 bases lay in between.

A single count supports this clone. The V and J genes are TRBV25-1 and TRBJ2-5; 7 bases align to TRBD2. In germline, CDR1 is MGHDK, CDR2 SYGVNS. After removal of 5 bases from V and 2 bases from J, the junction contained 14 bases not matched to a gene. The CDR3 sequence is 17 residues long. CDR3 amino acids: CASSTGLDPLLQETQYF. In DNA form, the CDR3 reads TGTGCCAGCAGTACAGGACTAGATCCTTTACTTCAAGAGACCCAGTACTTC.

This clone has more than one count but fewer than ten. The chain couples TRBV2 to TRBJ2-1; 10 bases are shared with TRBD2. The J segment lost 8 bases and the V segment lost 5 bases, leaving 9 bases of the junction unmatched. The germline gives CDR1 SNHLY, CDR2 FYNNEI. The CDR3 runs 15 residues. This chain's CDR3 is CASSQPGLAKDEQFF. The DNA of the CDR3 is TGTGCCAGCAGTCAACCGGGACTAGCGAAGGATGAGCAGTTCTTC.

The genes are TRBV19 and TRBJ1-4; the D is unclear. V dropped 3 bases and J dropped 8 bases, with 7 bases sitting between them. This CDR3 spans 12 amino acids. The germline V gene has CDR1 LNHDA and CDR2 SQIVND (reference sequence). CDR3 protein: CASSMSREKLFF. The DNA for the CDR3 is TGTGCCAGTAGTATGAGCAGGGAAAAACTGTTTTTT.

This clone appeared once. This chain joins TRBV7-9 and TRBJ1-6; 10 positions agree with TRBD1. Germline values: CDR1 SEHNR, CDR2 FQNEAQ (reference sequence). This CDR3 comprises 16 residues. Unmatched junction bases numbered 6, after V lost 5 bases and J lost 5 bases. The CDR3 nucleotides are TGTGCCAGCAGCCAAGGGACAGGGGCCAATAATTCACCCCTCCACTTT. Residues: CASSQGTGANNSPLHF.

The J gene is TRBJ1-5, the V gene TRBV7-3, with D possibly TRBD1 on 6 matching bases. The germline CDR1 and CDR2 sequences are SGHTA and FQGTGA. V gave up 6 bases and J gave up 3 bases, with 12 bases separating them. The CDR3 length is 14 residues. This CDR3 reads CASSSGQPNQPQHF. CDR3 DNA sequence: TGTGCCAGCAGTTCTGGACAGCCCAATCAGCCCCAGCATTTT.

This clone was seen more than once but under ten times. CDR3 in amino acids: CASISGANSPLHF. CDR3 DNA: TGTGCCAGCATCTCCGGGGCTAATTCACCCCTCCACTTT. V is TRBV7-2 and J is TRBJ1-6; possibly TRBD1 for D (5 bases). The germline gives CDR1 SGHTA, CDR2 FQGNSA. CDR3 length: 13 residues. Trimming cost V 7 bases and J 6 bases, with 10 bases left between them.

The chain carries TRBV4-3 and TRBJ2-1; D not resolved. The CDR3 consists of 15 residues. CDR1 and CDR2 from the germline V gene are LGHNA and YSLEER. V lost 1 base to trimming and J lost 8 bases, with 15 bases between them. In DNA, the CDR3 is TGCGCCAGCAGCCAAGGTATCTCGCCTTTGGATGAGCAGTTCTTC. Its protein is CASSQGISPLDEQFF.

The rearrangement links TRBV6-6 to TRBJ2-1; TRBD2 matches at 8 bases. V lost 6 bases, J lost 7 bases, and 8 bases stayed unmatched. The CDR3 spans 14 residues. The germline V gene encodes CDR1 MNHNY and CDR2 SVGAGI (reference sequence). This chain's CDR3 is CASRPGLERNEQFF. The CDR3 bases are TGTGCCAGCAGGCCGGGACTAGAAAGGAATGAGCAGTTCTTC.